The clone carrying this T cell receptor beta chain was seen a handful of times. Its target is unknown. A 5'RACE reaction primed in the constant segment made cDNA libraries of TCR alpha and TCR beta, and these carried sample barcodes and UMIs. TCRdb reanalysed the 5' RACE reads using MiXCR and keeps one entry per CDR3 protein. The profile shows more than 250,000 distinct CDR3 sequences, around 15% of them singletons. These data belong to a study of T-cell memory formation after mild COVID-19. Notes on the study in general: Cross-reactive memory apparently joined, as some responding clones appeared in pre-infection memory.

This CDR3 spans 14 amino acids. CDR1 is SEHNR, CDR2 FQNEAQ, per germline (reference sequence). The trim removed 5 bases at V and 2 bases at J, leaving 3 bases unmatched. The sequenced material came from PBMCs or a T cell subset sorted from them (not recorded which). This TCR came from a man aged 18 to 29 who had mild COVID-19 (a few samples of this study predate the infection). Cell type and time point are not known. The chain employs TRBV7-9 and TRBJ2-1; TRBD1 matches 7 bases. DNA of the CDR3: TGTGCCAGCAGCGTTACAGGGGCCTACAATGAGCAGTTCTTC. Amino acid sequence: CASSVTGAYNEQFF.